Below are 27 T cell receptor beta chains sequenced from a single sample in a study of human T cells and chemical hapten exposure (dated by TCRdb to 2020 to 2023). Per the publication, the time point label means: patch test 2, 6 weeks after DPC sensitization. The treatment or condition label here, explained by the study, means: therapeutic diphenylcyclopropenone sensitization with weekly scalp DPC. Library prep was done by RACE. TCRdb lists the instrument as NextSeq 500. TCRdb handled the public reads itself, with Q25 trimming in fastp and clone calling in MiXCR, and kept productive beta chains. One record per CDR3 amino acid sequence lists the most common genes and DNA. For this sample there are some 89,000 distinct CDR3 sequences; about a tenth appear just once. 2% to 2.5% of the sample belongs to the ten largest clones. Sequencing used whole blood, obtained in connection with sensitization to the hapten diphenylcyclopropenone (DPC). The receptors originated from a woman in her thirties with alopecia areata. Some clones in this sample may be carry-over from other donors' samples.

This chain connects TRBV7-2 to TRBJ1-6; D remains ambiguous. Germline CDR1 SGHTA, CDR2 FQGNSA. V lost 5 bases, J lost 11 bases, and 19 bases lay in between. The CDR3 is 15 amino acids. CDR3 coding DNA: TGTGCCAGCAGCCCCGGGCGCCCTGAAGCTACACCCCTCCACTTT. The encoded protein is CASSPGRPEATPLHF.

This clonotype was seen repeatedly, ten times or more. The chain recombines TRBV20-1 with TRBJ2-1; no firm D call. V lost 2 bases to trimming and J lost 8 bases, with 7 bases between them. The CDR3 loop spans 11 amino acids. CDR1 DFQATT and CDR2 SNEGSKA come from the germline V gene (reference sequence). The CDR3 loop is CSARNRDEQFF. For the CDR3, the DNA is TGCAGTGCTAGAAACCGGGATGAGCAGTTCTTC.

About this clonotype itself: This may be a read error, as it is one base from a much larger clone. This chain joins TRBV11-2 and TRBJ2-3; no firm D call. V was trimmed by 4 bases and J by 2 bases, leaving 4 bases between them. Germline CDR1 and CDR2: SGHAT and FQNNGV. The CDR3 has 12 amino acids. CDR3 DNA sequence: TGTGCCAGCAGCTCAACCACAGATACGCAGTATTTT. Its protein product is CASSSTTDTQYF.

This clonotype was seen only a few times. The V and J genes are TRBV20-1 and TRBJ2-4; the match to TRBD2 covers 11 bases. V lost 5 bases, J lost 7 bases, and 4 bases stayed unmatched. Germline lookup yields CDR1 DFQATT and CDR2 SNEGSKA (reference sequence). The CDR3 is 13 amino acids. The CDR3 coding sequence is TGCAGTGCTCTACGGACTAGCGGGAACATTCAGTACTTC. It codes for CSALRTSGNIQYF.

In its sample, this clonotype was seen many times. The chain has TRBV6-2 or TRBV6-3 and TRBJ1-6, with TRBD1 matching 11 bases. Germline CDR1 is MNHEY and CDR2 is SVGEGT. The CDR3 runs 16 residues. V lost 6 bases, J lost 10 bases, and 11 bases stayed unmatched. CDR3 sequence reads: CASRTPGQGVTSPLHF. The CDR3 coding sequence is TGTGCCAGCAGAACCCCGGGACAGGGGGTCACATCACCCCTCCACTTT.

In this sample, this clonotype turned up a few times. The CDR3: CASSQDPRGEGYTF. The CDR3 nucleotides are TGTGCCAGCAGCCAAGATCCCAGGGGCGAAGGCTACACCTTC. The chain has TRBV14 and TRBJ1-2, with TRBD1 as a possible D gene (6 bases). Looked up from germline, CDR1 is SGHDN and CDR2 is FVKESK. Trimming removed 0 bases from V and 8 bases from J, with 13 bases in between. The CDR3 runs to 14 residues. The variable domain in full, completed from reference TRBV14 and TRBJ1-2, reads EAGVTQFPSHSVIEKGQTVTLRCDPISGHDNLYWYRRVMGKEIKFLLHFVKESKQDESGMPNNRFLAERTGGTYSTLKVQPAELEDSGVYFCASSQDPRGEGYTFGSGTRLTVV.

About this clonotype itself: Being one base from a much bigger clone, this may be a read error. This chain connects TRBV7-2 to TRBJ1-2, with TRBD1 matching over 7 bases. CDR1 SGHTA and CDR2 FQGNSA come from the germline V gene. This CDR3 has 14 residues. V lost 4 bases to trimming and J lost 9 bases; unmatched junction nucleotides: 11. CDR3 amino acids: CASSSQQGSDCYTF. The CDR3 DNA sequence: TGTGCCAGCAGCTCACAACAGGGGTCCGATTGCTACACCTTC.

This clonotype has a count of ten or more. The chain links TRBV6-5 to TRBJ1-1; TRBD1 is a possible D gene (5 bases). CDR1 and CDR2 from the germline V gene are MNHEY and SVGAGI. V was trimmed by 2 bases and J by 4 bases, leaving 11 bases between them. The CDR3 covers 14 residues. CDR3 sequence (DNA): TGTGCCAGCAGTTACGGGGGTTCAAGCACTGAAGCTTTCTTT. Translation: CASSYGGSSTEAFF.

This clonotype was seen repeatedly, ten times or more. The rearrangement uses TRBV5-1 and TRBJ2-5, with 10 nucleotides matching TRBD1. The CDR3 has 15 residues. Germline V lookup: CDR1 SGHRS, CDR2 YFSETQ. Germline trimming cut 0 bases from V and 5 bases from J; bases unmatched to any gene: 4. CDR3 amino acids: CASSLATGGKETQYF. CDR3 DNA sequence: TGCGCCAGCAGCTTGGCGACAGGGGGCAAGGAGACCCAGTACTTC.

This chain links TRBV29-1 with TRBJ1-1, with a tentative D call TRBD1 (6 bases). The germline V and J ends were trimmed by 4 bases and 3 bases, with 12 bases remaining between them. Germline-derived CDR1 and CDR2 are SQVTM and ANQGSEA. This CDR3 region has 13 residues. The CDR3 sequence is CSVAGQFDTEAFF. The DNA for the CDR3 is TGCAGCGTTGCTGGACAGTTCGACACTGAAGCTTTCTTT.

This clonotype showed up many times. J is TRBJ1-1 and V is TRBV6-2 or TRBV6-3, with a possible D match to TRBD1 (6 bases). Trimming removed 0 bases at V and 4 bases at J, with 9 bases between. The CDR3 loop spans 14 amino acids. Germline V CDR1 and CDR2: MNHEY, SVGEGT. The CDR3 reads CASSYSGRGTEAFF. The CDR3 DNA reads as TGTGCCAGCAGTTACTCCGGCAGGGGCACTGAAGCTTTCTTT.

The rearrangement links TRBV11-3 to TRBJ1-3; D gene uncertain. The V end lost 6 bases, the J end lost 0 bases, and 6 bases lay between the germline ends. CDR3 size: 13 residues. Germline CDR1 reads SGHNT; CDR2 reads YENEEA. The CDR3 sequence: CASRSGSGNTIYF. DNA of the CDR3: TGTGCCAGCAGATCGGGCTCTGGAAACACCATATATTTT. The full variable domain, with the rest looked up from reference TRBV11-3 and TRBJ1-3, is EAGVVQSPRYKIIEKKQPVAFWCNPISGHNTLYWYLQNLGQGPELLIRYENEEAVDDSQLPKDRFSAERLKGVDSTLKIQPAELGDSAVYLCASRSGSGNTIYFGEGSWLTVV.

In this sample, this clonotype turned up many times. The CDR3 loop is CASRPSGQGTTGTYGYTF. DNA of the CDR3: TGCGCCAGCAGGCCTAGTGGACAGGGAACGACGGGGACCTATGGCTACACCTTC. This chain connects TRBV10-2 to TRBJ1-2; 8 positions agree with TRBD1. Germline CDR1 reads WSHSY; CDR2 reads SAAADI. Germline trimming cut 6 bases from V and 4 bases from J; bases unmatched to any gene: 19. The CDR3 consists of 18 residues.

Points on this clonotype: Possible read error: a much larger clone is one base away. The V gene is TRBV10-1, the J gene TRBJ2-7; 9 bases fit TRBD2. The CDR3 runs to 15 residues. Per germline, CDR1 WNHNN and CDR2 SYGVQD (reference sequence). CDR3 sequence: CAGSALPSGTYEQYF. As DNA, the CDR3 is TGCGCCGGCAGTGCCCTCCCTAGCGGGACCTACGAGCAGTACTTC.

This clonotype was observed a few times. The chain combines TRBV20-1 with TRBJ2-7; TRBD1 matches 7 bases. The V and J ends lost 3 bases and 3 bases, in that order; junction bases with no gene match: 11. The V gene's germline CDR1 is DFQATT and CDR2 SNEGSKA (reference sequence). The CDR3 has 15 amino acids. The CDR3 loop reads CSASPRQGTLYEQYF. CDR3 in DNA: TGCAGTGCTAGTCCTAGACAGGGAACGCTCTACGAGCAGTACTTC.

This clonotype was detected many times. The chain couples TRBV7-9 to TRBJ2-5; TRBD1 matches 7 bases. This CDR3 has 15 amino acids. V lost 5 bases, J lost 3 bases, and 9 bases stayed unmatched. Per germline, CDR1 SEHNR and CDR2 FQNEAQ (reference sequence). The CDR3 here is CASSAGDSREETQYF. CDR3 in DNA: TGTGCCAGCAGCGCCGGGGACAGCAGAGAAGAGACCCAGTACTTC.

This clonotype was seen a few times. The chain uses TRBV6-6 and TRBJ2-2, with TRBD2 matching 11 bases. The V segment lost 6 bases and the J segment 3 bases; nucleotides outside the gene matches: 18. CDR3 size: 20 residues. Per the germline V gene, CDR1 is MNHNY and CDR2 is SVGAGI (reference sequence). CDR3 in amino acids: CASSRRLAGIGSQDTGELFF. CDR3 sequence (DNA): TGTGCCAGCAGCCGACGACTAGCGGGGATTGGTTCTCAGGACACCGGGGAGCTGTTTTTT.

This clonotype was counted ten times or more. The chain is built from TRBV20-1 and TRBJ2-7, with 13 bases lining up with TRBD2. V shed 4 bases and J 7 bases; nucleotides not matched to a gene: 7. The CDR3 has 14 amino acids. CDR1 and CDR2 from the germline V gene are DFQATT and SNEGSKA (reference sequence). DNA for the CDR3: TGCAGTGCTACCCGGACTAGCGGGAGTTTTGAGCAGTACTTC. Translation gives CSATRTSGSFEQYF.

This clonotype was counted ten times or more. This rearrangement joins TRBV28 to TRBJ1-5; no reliable D call. The CDR3 is 13 residues long. V lost 3 bases and J 5 bases, leaving 8 bases between the germline ends. Germline CDR1 reads MDHEN; CDR2 reads SYDVKM. CDR3 DNA: TGTGCCAGCAGTTTGGGCAGGTATCAGCCCCAGCATTTT. Amino acid sequence: CASSLGRYQPQHF.

This clonotype has only one observation. The rearrangement uses TRBV5-1 and TRBJ2-1, with D hard to call. V was cut by 0 bases and J by 7 bases, with 17 bases left in between. This CDR3 region has 16 residues. CDR1 and CDR2 (germline): SGHRS, YFSETQ. CDR3 in DNA: TGCGCCAGCAGCTTGGTCATTTTACAAGGATGGAATGAGCAGTTCTTC. This gives the protein CASSLVILQGWNEQFF. Together with reference TRBV5-1 and TRBJ2-1, the CDR3 gives the full variable domain: KAGVTQTPRYLIKTRGQQVTLSCSPISGHRSVSWYQQTPGQGLQFLFEYFSETQRNKGNFPGRFSGRQFSNSRSEMNVSTLELGDSALYLCASSLVILQGWNEQFFGPGTRLTVL.

This clonotype has a count of ten or more. J is TRBJ2-1 and V is TRBV12-3 or TRBV12-4; 13 bases agree with TRBD2. This CDR3 spans 15 amino acids. The V segment lost 6 bases and the J segment 3 bases; nucleotides outside the gene matches: 2. CDR3 sequence: CASRTSGGYYNEQFF. DNA of the CDR3: TGTGCCAGCAGGACTAGCGGGGGGTACTACAATGAGCAGTTCTTC.

This clonotype was seen at least ten times. The CDR3 region is CSARDLGSVEQYF. In DNA, the CDR3 is TGCAGTGCTAGAGATCTCGGCAGCGTCGAGCAGTACTTC. The chain carries TRBV20-1 and TRBJ2-7; D is uncertain. The CDR3 extends over 13 amino acids. Per germline, CDR1 DFQATT and CDR2 SNEGSKA (reference sequence). With 0 bases removed from V and 6 bases from J, the gap between germline ends came to 12 bases.

In this sample, this clonotype turned up many times. The chain joins TRBV28 to TRBJ1-2; 8 nucleotides match TRBD1. The CDR3 is 12 amino acids. V shed 6 bases and J 10 bases; nucleotides not matched to a gene: 7. Germline V gene data show CDR1 as MDHEN and CDR2 as SYDVKM. The CDR3 DNA is TGTGCCAGCAGCTCCGCCCAGGGGGCCTACACCTTC. It codes for CASSSAQGAYTF.

The rearrangement uses TRBV9 and TRBJ1-5; a weak D match, TRBD1 (5 bases). The CDR3 is 15 amino acids. The germline gives CDR1 SGDLS, CDR2 YYNGEE. The V end lost 0 bases, the J end lost 4 bases, and 11 bases lay between the germline ends. The CDR3 protein is CASSVAGNRNQPQHF. In DNA, the CDR3 is TGTGCCAGCAGCGTAGCAGGAAACAGGAATCAGCCCCAGCATTTT.

This clonotype was counted ten times or more. The rearrangement joins TRBV12-2 to TRBJ1-5. TRBV12-2 is annotated as a pseudogene. CDR3 size: 15 residues. In DNA, the CDR3 is TGTGCAAGTCGCTTAGTTCTGGGAGGGAGCCAGCCCCAGCATTTT. This encodes CASRLVLGGSQPQHF.

This clonotype showed up many times. This chain joins TRBV9 and TRBJ2-1; D perhaps matches TRBD1 (6 bases). Between the trimmed V and J ends, which lost 1 base and 7 bases, there was a span of 12 bases. The CDR3 sequence is 14 residues long. In germline, CDR1 is SGDLS, CDR2 YYNGEE. This CDR3 reads CASSVTPGVNEQFF. CDR3 sequence (DNA): TGTGCCAGCAGCGTAACCCCAGGGGTTAATGAGCAGTTCTTC.

A few counts support this clonotype. The chain has TRBV12-3 or TRBV12-4 and TRBJ2-7; 9 bases match TRBD1. With 2 bases clipped from V and 0 bases from J, the junction kept 2 bases outside the gene matches. The CDR3 is 15 residues long. CDR3 bases: TGTGCCAGCAGTTTAAGGGGACAGGGCTCCTACGAGCAGTACTTC. It specifies CASSLRGQGSYEQYF.